Here is one TCR beta chain with its context. Its antigen is unknown. Base-call qualities are not available, and no considerably larger clone is one nucleotide away. To be included, a participant needed at least one PBMC sample from before ART initiation plus at least two post-ART samples. Treatment was received in the United States of America by all participants with HIV. Before DNA extraction, cryopreserved samples of 1-10 million PBMC were thawed and then washed. At the time of the earliest PBMC sample, participants with HIV were aged between 23 and 54 years. PBMC samples were contributed by each participant from 1-4 timepoints before ART initiation and 2-8 timepoints after ART initiation, with a median of 7 samples. Serial HIV viral load, CD4+ T-cell count, ART history and demographic data were obtained for every participant. Genomic DNA was extracted from unsorted PBMC with a Qiagen kit on a QIAcube, with processing performed in batches of 12 samples.

This sample is drawn from a study of long-term antiretroviral therapy in people with HIV (dated by TCRdb to 2022 to 2024). With respect to the entire study: The earliest samples were collected about a decade before the 2015 WHO recommendation for immediate ART, when ART was typically delayed until CD4 counts fell. A retrospective serial study tested whether changes in peripheral blood TRB repertoire composition and diversity were associated with ART initiation and durable HIV suppression. The cohort contributed fewer than 200 cryopreserved PBMC samples from 30 to 35 adults with confirmed HIV infection, collected serially over a mean of approximately 6 years (range 1-12). About 35% of the 30 participants with HIV were female. Test extractions of a monoclonal T-cell line alongside 30 or so polyclonal samples showed no cross-contamination during QIAcube processing. Study-level results and caveats: At every time point, the repertoire was dominated by expanded TRB clones first identified before ART initiation, although this dominance fluctuated and, in many PLHIV, declined after ART. The samples span the years 2004 to 2017, and the ART regimens used may be less effective than current regimens. Because pre-ART samples had limited cell numbers, unsorted PBMC were profiled rather than sorted CD4+ and CD8+ T cells. Limited PBMC availability meant only the TCR beta chain was sequenced, without alpha chain pairing. Compared with controls, HIV repertoires had narrower CDR3 length ranges, and the network structure pointed to an antigen-experienced repertoire that shifted only slightly toward naive after ART. Starting ART was linked to a significant rise in TRB diversity, yet even with long-term ART the diversity remained significantly lower than in transplant donor controls. Inferences about post-ART repertoire changes were limited because no data were available on ART adherence, viral resistance or therapy changes.

The immunoSEQ hsTCRB v3.0 assay was used at survey level resolution to sequence the TRB variable region. The target sequencing depth for TRB was about 40,000-50,000 T-cell genomes per sample. Pooled TRB libraries were sequenced on an Illumina MiSeq with a v3 150-cycle kit. The paper's processing steps were these. Analysis of repertoires was carried out in R inside a reproducible Nextflow workflow spanning QC, data transformation and analysis. LymphoSeq2, an R package for exploring AIRR-Seq data, was used to implement the custom analyses. Four samples that yielded fewer than 5000 total TRB sequences were excluded, so that more than 150 HIV repertoires were analyzed. Among the roughly 190 retained HIV repertoires, 55 to 65 were collected before ART initiation and around 130 were collected after ART initiation. Repertoires were downsampled to 5000 TRB nucleotide sequences, with summary statistics averaged over 100 downsampling iterations. TRB sequences were retained for analysis only if CDR3 regions of at least seven amino acids were present. Two measures captured diversity: a Shannon entropy-derived clonality score and the Gini coefficient. In repertoire networks, the top 5000 CDR3 amino acid sequences were linked whenever an edit distance of one separated two sequences. For TRB CDR3 amino acid sequences, antigen specificity groups and MHC restriction were predicted with GLIPH2. To flag known CMV, EBV, HIV or tissue antigen associations, CDR3 amino acid sequences were matched against VDJdb and McPAS-TCR. Pre-ART, post-ART and control groups were compared with Wilcoxon signed-rank tests and Holm-Bonferroni correction. The immuneACCESS repertoire file appears here via TCRdb, limited to in-frame rearrangements. These files lack a portion of the clones; in checked studies, under half of the deficit traces to unresolved V genes, and the cause of the others is not known. Clone size and the V and J calls come from that table; the DNA yielded D and trimming. In this sample the table shows approximately 32,000 clones, about four fifths of which occur a single time. Over 7% of the sample lies in the top ten.

Taken from the germline V gene, the CDR1 and CDR2 loops are MNHEY and SVGAGI. Reading from cysteine to phenylalanine, the CDR3 counts 10 amino acids. Only CDR3 DNA is held: 30 bases, read in frame from base 1. Material: unsorted PBMCs, obtained 0.4 years before starting antiretroviral therapy. The rearranged segments are TRBV6-5 and TRBJ1-2, with the D gene call left open. The sequence derives from a man younger than 30 with HIV. At the DNA level, the sequence is TGTGCGATTGGACGGGATGGCTACACCTTC. The encoded protein is CAIGRDGYTF.